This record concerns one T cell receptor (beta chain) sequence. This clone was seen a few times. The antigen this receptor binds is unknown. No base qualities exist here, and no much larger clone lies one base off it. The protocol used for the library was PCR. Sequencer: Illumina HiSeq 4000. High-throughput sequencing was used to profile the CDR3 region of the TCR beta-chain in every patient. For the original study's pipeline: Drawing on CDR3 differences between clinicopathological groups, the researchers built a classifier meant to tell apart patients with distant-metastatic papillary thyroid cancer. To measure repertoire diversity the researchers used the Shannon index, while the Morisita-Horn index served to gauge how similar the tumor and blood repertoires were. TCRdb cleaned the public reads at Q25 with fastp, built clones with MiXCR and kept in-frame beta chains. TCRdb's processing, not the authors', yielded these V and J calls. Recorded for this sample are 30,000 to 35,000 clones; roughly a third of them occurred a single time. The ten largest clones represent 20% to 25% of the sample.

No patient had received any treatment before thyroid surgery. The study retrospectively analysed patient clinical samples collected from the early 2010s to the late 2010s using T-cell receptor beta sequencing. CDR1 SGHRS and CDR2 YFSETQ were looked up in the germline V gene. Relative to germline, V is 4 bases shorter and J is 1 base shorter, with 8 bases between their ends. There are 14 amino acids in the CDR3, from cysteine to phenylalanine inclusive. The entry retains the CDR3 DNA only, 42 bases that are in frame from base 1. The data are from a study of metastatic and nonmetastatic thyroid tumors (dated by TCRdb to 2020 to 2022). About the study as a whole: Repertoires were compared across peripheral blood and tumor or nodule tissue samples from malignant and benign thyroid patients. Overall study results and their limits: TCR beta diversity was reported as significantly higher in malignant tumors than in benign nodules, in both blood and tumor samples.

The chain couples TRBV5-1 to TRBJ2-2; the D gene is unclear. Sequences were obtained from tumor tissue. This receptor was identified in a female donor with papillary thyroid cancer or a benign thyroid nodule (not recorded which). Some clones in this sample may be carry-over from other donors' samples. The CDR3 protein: CASSVRQNTGELFF. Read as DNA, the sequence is TGCGCCAGCAGCGTAAGACAGAACACCGGGGAGCTGTTTTTT.